This T cell receptor beta chain was identified during a study of shared clonotypes between healthy human individuals. The CDR3 has 15 amino acids. CDR1 and CDR2 (germline): SNHLY, FYNNEI. V lost 2 bases and J lost 1, with 11 bases in between. Libraries were prepared by immunoSEQ multiplex PCR; TCRdb keeps only in-frame clonotypes and omits some of them. The table includes roughly 500,000 clones, about 95% detected once. Sequencing was carried out using naive CD4+ T cells sorted from blood. Subset described: CD45RA+ positively selected. J is TRBJ1-1 and V is TRBV2; D gene unclear. This receptor was taken from a woman between 25 and 40 years old in good health. CDR3: CASSELAVGNTEAFF. The CDR3 bases are TGTGCCAGCAGTGAATTGGCGGTCGGGAACACTGAAGCTTTCTTT.